The present T cell receptor beta chain was sequenced within a study of blood T cell repertoires in COVID-19. Overall study: Sites across the United States, Italy and Spain contributed samples from acute and convalescent COVID-19. Nucleic acid was either cDNA or gDNA, and it came from T cells, B-cell-depleted T cells, or PBMCs.

Methods used by the authors: The authors estimated nucleated cell counts from reference gene primer amplification. Profiled with immunoSEQ multiplex PCR; TCRdb holds only in-frame clones, not every one. V and J calls and clone size are those listed in that table; D and trimming were worked out from the DNA. The sample lists tens of thousands of clones; over 75% were seen once. The CDR3 runs to 14 residues. V gave up 2 bases and J gave up 5 bases; unmatched junction bases: 5. Germline values: CDR1 SGHRS, CDR2 YFSETQ. The sample was peripheral blood. This rearrangement joins TRBV5-1 to TRBJ1-1; 8 nucleotides match TRBD1. The clonotype was recovered from an elderly man with acute or convalescent COVID-19. Written as DNA, the CDR3 is TGCGCCAGCAGCTTAGACAGGGGAGGAACTGAAGCTTTCTTT. Amino acids: CASSLDRGGTEAFF.